These 3 T cell receptor beta chains originate from one sample sequenced in a study of regulatory T cells in long-lasting Graves disease. The TCR beta library used iRepertoire HTBI primers with Arm-PCR amplification of CDR3. Via MiXCR, TCRdb re-called the multiplex PCR reads, giving one row per CDR3 protein. The table lists 350,000 to 450,000 distinct CDR3 sequences, 16% of them singletons, with 25% to 30% in the top ten. Time point defined: newly diagnosed GD, antithyroid drugs for less than 3 months. From PBMCs, RNA was extracted and then used to make the TCR library. These data also featured in a second study, about T cells in Graves' hyperthyroidism and ophthalmopathy.

The sample consisted of peripheral blood mononuclear cells (PBMCs), taken at new diagnosis, from a patient treated with antithyroid drugs. The source of these receptors is a man aged 40-50 years with Graves disease.

This clonotype showed up just a few times. CDR3 nucleotide sequence: TGTGCCAGCAGTAGAGGGGGGCCCTGGAAGACCCAGTACTTC. It translates to CASSRGGPWKTQYF. The chain joins TRBV27 to TRBJ2-5; D is tentatively TRBD1 or TRBD2 (6 bases each). Deletions cut 5 bases from V and 6 bases from J, with 16 bases between. This CDR3 is 14 amino acids long. Germline V gives CDR1 MNHEY, CDR2 SMNVEV (reference sequence).

This clonotype was observed a few times. The chain carries TRBV10-3 and TRBJ1-5; TRBD1 matches at 9 bases. This CDR3 contains 16 residues. Germline-derived CDR1 and CDR2 are ENHRY and SYGVKD. V lost 5 bases to trimming and J lost 3 bases; unmatched junction nucleotides: 8. In nucleotides, the CDR3 is TGTGCCATCAGTAACCCGACAGGGGGTCTCAATCAGCCCCAGCATTTT. Translating gives CAISNPTGGLNQPQHF.

This clonotype was seen ten or more times. This chain connects TRBV20-1 to TRBJ2-7, with 8 nucleotides matching TRBD1. V shed 6 bases and J 0 bases; nucleotides not matched to a gene: 7. This CDR3 is 14 amino acids long. Germline assignment: CDR1 DFQATT and CDR2 SNEGSKA (reference sequence). The CDR3 spells CSAFRTGHSYEQYF. CDR3 nucleotides: TGCAGTGCCTTCCGGACAGGGCACTCCTACGAGCAGTACTTC.